This T cell receptor (beta chain) was found in a study of cytomegalovirus exposure and HLA in healthy donors. Germline V gives CDR1 LNHNV, CDR2 YYDKDF (reference sequence). V was cut by 0 bases and J by 0 bases, with 9 bases left in between. This CDR3 comprises 16 residues. This clone was detected only a few times. The antigen is not known. Study conclusions and caveats: Looking again later, the authors saw that most CMV-associated TCR beta chains seemed HLA-restricted.

PCR involved 60 Vbeta and 13 Jbeta primers. Measured with immunoSEQ multiplex PCR; TCRdb has only the in-frame clones, and not every one. The sample lists about 100,000 clones, around 79% occurring once. The TCR comes from a male donor in good health and CMV-seropositive. The chain recombines TRBV15 with TRBJ1-3; no reliable D call. The sequencing input was PBMCs. CDR3 in DNA: TGTGCCACCAGCAGAGATCGTGGGCCCTCTGGAAACACCATATATTTT. As protein: CATSRDRGPSGNTIYF.